The 8 T cell receptor beta chains reported below all come from one sample, sequenced in a study of OX40 agonist ivuxolimab in advanced cancers. Data came from immunoSEQ multiplex PCR; TCRdb stores just in-frame clones and leaves some out. Of about 27,000 clones listed, about four fifths are singletons. This specimen was CD4+ or CD8+ T cells sorted from blood, taken in a trial of the OX40 agonist ivuxolimab. The origin of the receptors is an adult with an advanced solid tumor such as melanoma, head and neck, liver or kidney cancer.

V gene TRBV7-9 combines with J gene TRBJ2-2; D may be TRBD1 or TRBD2 (5 bases each). V lost 10 bases, J lost 0 bases, and 12 bases lay in between. Germline loops: CDR1 SEHNR, CDR2 FQNEAQ (reference sequence). The CDR3 spans 14 residues. In nucleotides, the CDR3 is TGTGCCAACACGGGACGTGCGAACACCGGGGAGCTGTTTTTT. It specifies CANTGRANTGELFF.

The chain recombines TRBV2 with TRBJ1-6; 10 bases match TRBD1. The germline CDR1 and CDR2 sequences are SNHLY and FYNNEI. There are 15 residues in the CDR3. V was clipped by 3 bases and J by 7 bases; unmatched bases: 3. CDR3 in amino acids: CASSDPGQGNSPLHF. The DNA for the CDR3 is TGTGCCAGCAGTGACCCGGGACAGGGGAATTCACCCCTCCACTTT. The full variable domain, in which reference TRBV2 and TRBJ1-6 provide the parts outside the CDR3, is EPEVTQTPSHQVTQMGQEVILRCVPISNHLYFYWYRQILGQKVEFLVSFYNNEISEKSEIFDDQFSVERPDGSNFTLKIRSTKLEDSAMYFCASSDPGQGNSPLHFGNGTRLTVT.

This clone was counted once. V usage is TRBV7-8 and J usage is TRBJ1-1; TRBD1 matches 7 bases. Germline values: CDR1 SGHVS, CDR2 FQNEAQ. With V trimmed by 1 base and J by 1 base, 9 bases remained unmatched. The CDR3 is made up of 17 amino acids. DNA for the CDR3: TGTGCCAGCAGCTTAGTAGGCGGGACAGTCGCGAACACTGAAGCTTTCTTT. Amino acid sequence: CASSLVGGTVANTEAFF.

In its sample, this clone was seen a few times. The genes are TRBV2 and TRBJ1-1; D remains ambiguous. Germline lookup yields CDR1 SNHLY and CDR2 FYNNEI. This CDR3 has 15 residues. V was clipped by 2 bases and J by 1 base, with 11 bases between them. CDR3 sequence: CASSEHGTQNTEAFF. For the CDR3, the DNA is TGTGCCAGCAGTGAACATGGTACACAGAACACTGAAGCTTTCTTT.

The chain combines TRBV5-1 with TRBJ2-7; D is uncertain. The CDR3 consists of 15 residues. The ends were cut back, 5 bases at V and 5 bases at J, with 20 bases in the middle. Per germline, CDR1 SGHRS and CDR2 YFSETQ. The CDR3 DNA reads as TGCGCCAGCAGAGTAGGTATAGGGATAAGGGACGAGCAGTACTTC. It is translated as CASRVGIGIRDEQYF.

The chain combines TRBV2 with TRBJ2-7; either TRBD1 or TRBD2 may fit D (5 bases each). CDR3 length: 15 residues. Looked up from germline, CDR1 is SNHLY and CDR2 is FYNNEI. Trimming removed 9 bases from V and 1 base from J, with 19 bases in between. The CDR3 region is CARGARGDVSYEQYF. CDR3 nucleotide sequence: TGTGCCAGGGGTGCCCGAGGGGACGTTTCCTACGAGCAGTACTTC.

The V call is TRBV5-6, the J call TRBJ2-7; 9 positions agree with TRBD1. The CDR3 spans 14 residues. Germline CDR1 reads SGHDT; CDR2 reads YYEEEE. V was pared by 3 bases and J by 1 base, with 2 bases of the junction left unmatched. The CDR3 nucleotides read TGTGCCAGCAGCTGGGGGACAGGGTCCTACGAGCAGTACTTC. Its protein is CASSWGTGSYEQYF.

The genes are TRBV2 and TRBJ2-2; D may be TRBD2 (6 bases). V lost 1 base and J 4 bases, leaving 10 bases between the germline ends. In germline, CDR1 is SNHLY, CDR2 FYNNEI. The CDR3 consists of 15 residues. CDR3 in DNA: TGTGCCAGCAGTGAAGGGACTACCGCCACCGGGGAGCTGTTTTTT. Translation: CASSEGTTATGELFF.